The entry below describes one TCR beta chain. The sample comes from a study of cytomegalovirus exposure and HLA in healthy donors. The PCR used 60 Vbeta and 13 Jbeta primers. The method was immunoSEQ multiplex PCR; TCRdb's version includes in-frame clones alone and lacks a portion of them. The sample lists approximately 190,000 clones, more than 70% occurring once. CDR1 and CDR2 from the germline V gene are SNHLY and FYNNEI. This CDR3 has 13 amino acids. V was cut by 6 bases and J by 3 bases, with 9 bases left in between. What was sequenced was PBMCs. The chain is built from TRBV2 and TRBJ1-5, with a weak D call TRBD1 (6 bases). This clonotype was obtained from a man between 35 and 55 years old in good health and CMV-seropositive. The CDR3 region is CASSGQLNQPQHF. For the CDR3, the DNA is TGTGCCAGCAGCGGACAGCTCAATCAGCCCCAGCATTTT.